These 26 T cell receptor beta chains came from one sample sequenced in a study of shared clonotypes between healthy human individuals. Sequenced by immunoSEQ multiplex PCR; TCRdb stores in-frame clones only, minus some. The repertoire holds about 800,000 clones, about 96% seen once, with less than 0.25% in the top ten. Naive CD8 populations comprised CD45RO-negative cells positively selected for CCR7, excluding terminally differentiated effector memory CD45RA+ cells. The specimen sequenced was naive CD8+ T cells sorted from blood. All receptors derive from a man aged 25 to 45 in good health.

The chain uses TRBV11-3 and TRBJ2-3, with 7 bases matching TRBD2. CDR1 is SGHNT, CDR2 YENEEA, per germline. This CDR3 contains 16 residues. V lost 0 bases and J lost 4; bases outside the gene matches: 7. The CDR3 reads CASSLDGGSSADTQYF. CDR3 DNA: TGTGCCAGCAGCTTAGACGGCGGGAGTAGCGCAGATACGCAGTATTTT.

The rearrangement joins TRBV28 to TRBJ2-7; possibly TRBD1 or TRBD2 for D (5 bases each). Deletions cut 3 bases from V and 9 bases from J, with 30 bases between. Germline V CDR1 and CDR2: MDHEN, SYDVKM. The CDR3 consists of 18 residues. The CDR3 DNA sequence: TGTGCCAGCAGTTTCGAAATTGATGCCGGGACGGCACGTAAGATGCAGTACTTC. It yields the protein CASSFEIDAGTARKMQYF.

V is TRBV19 and J is TRBJ2-7, with 7 nucleotides matching TRBD1. CDR3 length equals 14 residues. Germline CDR1 reads LNHDA; CDR2 reads SQIVND (reference sequence). The ends lost 5 bases at V and 2 bases at J; junction bases unmatched: 6. This CDR3 is CASSPQGVAYEQYF. Here the CDR3 DNA reads TGTGCCAGTAGTCCCCAGGGGGTTGCCTACGAGCAGTACTTC.

The chain combines TRBV23-1 with TRBJ2-7; D perhaps matches TRBD1 (6 bases). TRBV23-1 has ORF status, its function being uncertain. The CDR3 runs to 16 residues. V was cut by 0 bases and J by 6 bases, with 18 bases left in between. The DNA of the CDR3 is TGCGCCAGCAGTCAATCGGATGGCAGGGGAACGTTCGAGCAGTACTTC. It encodes CASSQSDGRGTFEQYF.

The gene calls are TRBV6-1 and TRBJ2-7, with D maybe TRBD1 (5 bases). Trimming took 3 bases from V and 6 from J, leaving 15 bases between them. The CDR3 totals 14 residues. In germline, CDR1 is MNHNS, CDR2 SASEGT. CDR3 amino acids: CASSELQRGREQYF. The CDR3 coding sequence is TGTGCCAGCAGTGAGTTGCAAAGGGGCCGCGAGCAGTACTTC.

The V gene is TRBV5-6, the J gene TRBJ2-7; possible D gene TRBD2, 5 bases. Trimming removed 3 bases from V and 5 bases from J, with 18 bases in between. Germline-derived CDR1 and CDR2 are SGHDT and YYEEEE. The CDR3 is 15 amino acids. Here the CDR3 DNA reads TGTGCCAGCAGCTCACGAGGGTGGAACCTGGACGAGCAGTACTTC. This gives the protein CASSSRGWNLDEQYF.

The chain couples TRBV6-1 to TRBJ2-1; TRBD2 agrees at 10 bases. The CDR3 runs 16 residues. The junction had 11 bases not matched to a gene; V was cut back by 4 bases and J by 8 bases. Germline assignment: CDR1 MNHNS and CDR2 SASEGT. This chain's CDR3 is CASSGWGSGRADEQFF. The CDR3 DNA follows: TGTGCCAGCAGTGGGTGGGGGAGCGGGAGGGCCGATGAGCAGTTCTTC.

The rearrangement uses TRBV7-9 and TRBJ2-7, with 12 bases lining up with TRBD1. The CDR3 contains 15 residues. The V segment lost 8 bases and the J segment 5 bases; nucleotides outside the gene matches: 10. The germline gives CDR1 SEHNR, CDR2 FQNEAQ (reference sequence). The CDR3 DNA follows: TGTGCCAGCCTACGGGGACAGGGGGCCGGAGACGAGCAGTACTTC. Protein: CASLRGQGAGDEQYF.

The V gene is TRBV7-9, the J gene TRBJ1-1; 7 nucleotides match TRBD1. Germline V CDR1 and CDR2: SEHNR, FQNEAQ (reference sequence). J was trimmed by 0 bases and V by 6 bases; bases with no gene match: 13. The CDR3 spans 17 residues. Written as DNA, the CDR3 is TGTGCCAGCAGTCCCCCCTACAGGGGAATGGTGAACACTGAAGCTTTCTTT. Translating it yields CASSPPYRGMVNTEAFF.

The genes are TRBV9 and TRBJ2-3; TRBD2 aligns across 15 bases. V lost 3 bases, J lost 4 bases, and 3 bases stayed unmatched. The CDR3 runs 16 residues. From germline, CDR1 is SGDLS and CDR2 YYNGEE. The chain's CDR3 is CASSGTSGRASDTQYF. For the CDR3, the DNA is TGTGCCAGCAGCGGGACTAGCGGGAGGGCCTCAGATACGCAGTATTTT.

The chain links TRBV7-2 to TRBJ2-2; D is tentatively TRBD1 or TRBD2 (5 bases each). This CDR3 spans 15 amino acids. Germline loops: CDR1 SGHTA, CDR2 FQGNSA. V was cut by 5 bases and J by 6 bases, with 16 bases left in between. CDR3 coding DNA: TGTGCCAGCAGCCGGGGCCTCGCAGTCCCCGGGGAGCTGTTTTTT. It translates to CASSRGLAVPGELFF.

The chain couples TRBV7-4 to TRBJ2-6; D uncertain. The V end lost 3 bases, the J end lost 2 bases, and 17 bases lay between the germline ends. The CDR3 runs to 18 residues. CDR1 is SGHVT and CDR2 is SQSDAQ in the germline V gene. The CDR3 coding sequence is TGTGCCAGCAGCTTTGAGAAGCCGGTTTGGGCTGGGGCCAACGTCCTGACTTTC. It codes for CASSFEKPVWAGANVLTF.

The chain couples TRBV5-1 to TRBJ2-7; D not resolved. Trimming removed 7 bases at V and 3 bases at J, with 20 bases between. The CDR3 spans 15 residues. Looked up from germline, CDR1 is SGHRS and CDR2 is YFSETQ. The CDR3 loop is CASQPRADMYYEQYF. The CDR3 coding sequence is TGCGCCAGCCAACCCCGGGCAGACATGTACTACGAGCAGTACTTC. Drawing the rest from reference TRBV5-1 and TRBJ2-7, the complete variable domain is KAGVTQTPRYLIKTRGQQVTLSCSPISGHRSVSWYQQTPGQGLQFLFEYFSETQRNKGNFPGRFSGRQFSNSRSEMNVSTLELGDSALYLCASQPRADMYYEQYFGPGTRLTVT.

The gene calls are TRBV5-4 and TRBJ2-2, with 11 bases matching TRBD2. J was trimmed by 1 base and V by 4 bases; bases with no gene match: 9. The CDR3 runs to 18 residues. Germline loops: CDR1 SGHNT, CDR2 YYREEE (reference sequence). CDR3 loop: CASSPFGLAGGNTGELFF. CDR3 in DNA: TGTGCCAGCAGCCCCTTTGGGCTAGCGGGAGGGAACACCGGGGAGCTGTTTTTT.

The rearrangement uses TRBV13 and TRBJ1-2, with 9 bases aligning to TRBD1. The CDR3 loop spans 14 amino acids. Germline CDR1 is PRHDT and CDR2 is FYEKMQ (reference sequence). With 5 bases clipped from V and 7 bases from J, the junction kept 8 bases outside the gene matches. CDR3 sequence (DNA): TGTGCCAGCAGCGCGGGACAGGGAAGTGTTGGCTACACCTTC. The encoded protein is CASSAGQGSVGYTF.

The V and J genes are TRBV14 and TRBJ2-7; D is unresolved. The germline gives CDR1 SGHDN, CDR2 FVKESK. Trimming took 4 bases from V and 2 from J, leaving 12 bases between them. The CDR3 has 14 residues. Here the CDR3 reads CASSPGGLTYEQYF. The CDR3 DNA sequence: TGTGCCAGCAGCCCCGGTGGGCTGACCTACGAGCAGTACTTC.

The chain has TRBV15 and TRBJ2-7, with 9 positions matching TRBD1. Germline values: CDR1 LNHNV, CDR2 YYDKDF (reference sequence). With 0 bases clipped from V and 1 base from J, the junction kept 10 bases outside the gene matches. The CDR3 has 18 amino acids. The DNA for the CDR3 is TGTGCCACCAGCAGAGACCCCGTTTGGGACAGGGAATCCTACGAGCAGTACTTC. The encoded protein is CATSRDPVWDRESYEQYF.

The chain recombines TRBV6-5 with TRBJ2-1, with 9 positions matching TRBD2. The CDR3 spans 14 residues. Trimming cost V 6 bases and J 4 bases; bases outside gene matches: 4. Germline V CDR1 and CDR2: MNHEY, SVGAGI. The CDR3 region is CASSQLAGYNEQFF. The CDR3 DNA follows: TGTGCCAGCAGCCAGCTAGCGGGATACAATGAGCAGTTCTTC.

V gene TRBV7-6 combines with J gene TRBJ2-5; D is uncertain. The V gene lost 5 bases and the J gene lost 0 bases, with 10 bases spanning the gap. Germline V lookup: CDR1 SGHVS, CDR2 FNYEAQ. This CDR3 has 14 amino acids. This CDR3 reads CASSSTAYQETQYF. In DNA, the CDR3 is TGTGCCAGCAGCAGCACAGCCTACCAAGAGACCCAGTACTTC.

J is TRBJ1-2 and V is TRBV27; no firm D call. The V end lost 11 bases, the J end lost 8 bases, and 6 bases lay between the germline ends. Germline CDR1 is MNHEY and CDR2 is SMNVEV (reference sequence). This CDR3 spans 8 amino acids. CDR3 DNA: TGTGCCCAGGAGGGCTACACCTTC. It yields the protein CAQEGYTF.

Comments on this clone: This specimen includes other DNA sequences encoding the same CDR3. The chain couples TRBV14 to TRBJ2-7; 7 bases are shared with TRBD1. CDR1 SGHDN and CDR2 FVKESK come from the germline V gene. The CDR3 extends over 13 amino acids. V was clipped by 6 bases and J by 3 bases; unmatched bases: 5. CDR3 amino acids: CASSHRDSYEQYF. The CDR3 nucleotides are TGTGCCAGCAGTCACCGGGACAGCTACGAGCAGTACTTC.

This clone was observed a few times. The rearrangement uses TRBV29-1 and TRBJ2-3, with TRBD1 matching over 8 bases. Per the germline V gene, CDR1 is SQVTM and CDR2 is ANQGSEA. This CDR3 is built from 13 residues. V trimming: 6 bases; J trimming: 5 bases; junction bases outside the gene matches: 7. CDR3: CSVIQGAVDTQYF. The CDR3, as DNA: TGCAGCGTGATCCAGGGGGCGGTAGATACGCAGTATTTT.

This chain connects TRBV7-9 to TRBJ2-5; possible D gene TRBD1, 5 bases. The CDR3 is made up of 14 amino acids. Germline assignment: CDR1 SEHNR and CDR2 FQNEAQ (reference sequence). The ends were cut back, 2 bases at V and 4 bases at J, with 11 bases in the middle. The CDR3 sequence: CASSLPGPIETQYF. CDR3 DNA: TGTGCCAGCAGCTTACCAGGGCCAATAGAGACCCAGTACTTC.

This sequence joins TRBV29-1 and TRBJ2-7, with 12 nucleotides matching TRBD2. CDR3 length: 14 amino acids. Germline-derived CDR1 and CDR2 are SQVTM and ANQGSEA. J lost 3 bases, V lost 8 bases, and 8 bases had no gene match. The CDR3 bases are TGCAGCTTTGCAGGGACTAGCGGGTTCTACGAGCAGTACTTC. Its protein product is CSFAGTSGFYEQYF.

The chain employs TRBV27 and TRBJ1-1; D not resolved. The CDR3 extends over 18 amino acids. Germline lookup yields CDR1 MNHEY and CDR2 SMNVEV (reference sequence). The ends were cut back, 4 bases at V and 0 bases at J, with 21 bases in the middle. CDR3 coding DNA: TGTGCCAGCAGTTCCTCTTTGAAAGGACTCCTTATGAACACTGAAGCTTTCTTT. Amino acid sequence: CASSSSLKGLLMNTEAFF.

The V gene is TRBV7-2, the J gene TRBJ1-3, with D hard to call. Trimming left V 4 bases short and J 1 base short, with 11 bases between. The CDR3 sequence is 15 residues long. Germline V gene lookup returns CDR1 SGHTA and CDR2 FQGNSA. CDR3 in DNA: TGTGCCAGCAGCTCCCCCCTGGGGTCTGGAAACACCATATATTTT. Its translation is CASSSPLGSGNTIYF. Complete variable domain (other parts from reference TRBV7-2 and TRBJ1-3): GAGVSQSPSNKVTEKGKDVELRCDPISGHTALYWYRQSLGQGLEFLIYFQGNSAPDKSGLPSDRFSAERTGGSVSTLTIQRTQQEDSAVYLCASSSPLGSGNTIYFGEGSWLTVV.